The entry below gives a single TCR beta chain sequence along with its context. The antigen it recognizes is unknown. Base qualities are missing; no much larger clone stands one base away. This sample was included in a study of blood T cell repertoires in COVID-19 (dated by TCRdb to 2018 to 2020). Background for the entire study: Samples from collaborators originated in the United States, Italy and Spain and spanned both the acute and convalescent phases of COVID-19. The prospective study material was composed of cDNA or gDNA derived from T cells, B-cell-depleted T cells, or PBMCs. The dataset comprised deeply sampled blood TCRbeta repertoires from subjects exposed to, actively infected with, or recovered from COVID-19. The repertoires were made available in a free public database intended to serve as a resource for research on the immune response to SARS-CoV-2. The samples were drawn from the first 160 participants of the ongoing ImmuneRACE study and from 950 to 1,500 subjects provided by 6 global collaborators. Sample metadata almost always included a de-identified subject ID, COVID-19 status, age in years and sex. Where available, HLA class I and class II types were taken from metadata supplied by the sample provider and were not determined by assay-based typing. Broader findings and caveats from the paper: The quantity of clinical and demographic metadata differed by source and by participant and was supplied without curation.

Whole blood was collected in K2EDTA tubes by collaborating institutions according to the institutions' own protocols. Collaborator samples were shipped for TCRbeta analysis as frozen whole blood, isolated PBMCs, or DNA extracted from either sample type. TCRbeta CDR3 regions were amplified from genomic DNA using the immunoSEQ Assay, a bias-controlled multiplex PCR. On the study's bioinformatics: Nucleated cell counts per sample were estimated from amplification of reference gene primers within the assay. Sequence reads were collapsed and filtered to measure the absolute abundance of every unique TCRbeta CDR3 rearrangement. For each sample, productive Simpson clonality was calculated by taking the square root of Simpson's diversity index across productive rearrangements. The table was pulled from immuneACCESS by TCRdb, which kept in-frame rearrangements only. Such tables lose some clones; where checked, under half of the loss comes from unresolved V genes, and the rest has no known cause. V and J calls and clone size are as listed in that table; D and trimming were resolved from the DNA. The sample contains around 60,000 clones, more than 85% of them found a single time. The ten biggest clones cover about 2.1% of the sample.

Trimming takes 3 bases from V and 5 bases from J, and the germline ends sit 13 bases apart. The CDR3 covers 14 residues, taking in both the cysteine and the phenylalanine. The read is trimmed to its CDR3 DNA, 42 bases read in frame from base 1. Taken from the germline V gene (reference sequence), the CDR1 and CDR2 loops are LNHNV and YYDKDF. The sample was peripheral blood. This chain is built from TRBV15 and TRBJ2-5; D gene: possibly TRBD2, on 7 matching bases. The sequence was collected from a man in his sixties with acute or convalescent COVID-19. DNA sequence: TGTGCCACCAGCAGCGGAGGGGGGGGTGAGACCCAGTACTTC. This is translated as CATSSGGGGETQYF.